This entry lists 11 T cell receptor beta chains sequenced from one sample in a study of spatial heterogeneity in lung cancer. Their antigens are not known. Noted time point: sample taken at primary tumor resection. Using its own MiXCR run on the 5' RACE reads, TCRdb lists one record per CDR3 protein. The table shows 3,000 to 3,500 distinct CDR3 sequences, with 15% to 20% occurring only once. Study-level findings and limits: Intratumoral expanded alpha and beta TCR counts were found to track tumor mutation counts.

Here the sequenced sample was lung tumor tissue, taken at surgery. Source of these receptors: a male donor with early-stage non-small cell lung cancer.

This clonotype is medium-sized within its sample. V and J are TRBV28 and TRBJ1-1; a weak D match, TRBD1 (6 bases). There are 13 residues in the CDR3. Trimming cost V 4 bases and J 6 bases, with 12 bases left between them. The germline CDR1 and CDR2 sequences are MDHEN and SYDVKM. The CDR3 loop reads CASSSEGGAEAFF. Here the CDR3 DNA reads TGTGCCAGCAGTTCCGAAGGGGGAGCTGAAGCTTTCTTT.

The chain links TRBV13 to TRBJ2-7; 7 bases are shared with TRBD1. The CDR3 runs to 14 residues. Germline V CDR1 and CDR2: PRHDT, FYEKMQ (reference sequence). V lost 6 bases to trimming and J lost 1 base; unmatched junction nucleotides: 6. The CDR3 protein is CASSRGTESYEQYF. The CDR3 DNA sequence: TGTGCCAGCAGTCGAGGGACAGAGTCCTACGAGCAGTACTTC.

This clonotype ranks as medium-sized (0.01 to 0.1%). J is TRBJ2-2 and V is TRBV7-8; a possible D gene is TRBD1 (7 bases). Trimming took 5 bases from V and 6 from J, leaving 16 bases between them. The germline gives CDR1 SGHVS, CDR2 FQNEAQ. The CDR3 is made up of 15 amino acids. DNA for the CDR3: TGTGCCAGCAGCGCGGGACAGTCTTTTGCCGGGGAGCTGTTTTTT. Translated, it gives CASSAGQSFAGELFF.

This chain links TRBV6-5 with TRBJ2-1; D may be TRBD1 (6 bases). Germline CDR1 MNHEY, CDR2 SVGAGI. The CDR3 is 12 residues long. With 6 bases removed from V and 6 bases from J, the gap between germline ends came to 9 bases. CDR3 protein: CASSTGPNEQFF. The CDR3 DNA follows: TGTGCCAGCAGCACAGGGCCCAATGAGCAGTTCTTC.

This clonotype came up many times. The CDR3 DNA sequence: TGTGCCATCAGTTTTTTTGGGGCCCCCAAAGGCGAGCAGTACTTC. It translates to CAISFFGAPKGEQYF. The chain has TRBV10-3 and TRBJ2-7, with a tentative D call TRBD1 (5 bases). The germline CDR1 and CDR2 sequences are ENHRY and SYGVKD. V lost 5 bases to trimming and J lost 6 bases, with 20 bases between them. The CDR3 runs 15 residues.

V and J are TRBV10-3 and TRBJ2-1; 8 nucleotides match TRBD2. With 8 bases clipped from V and 7 bases from J, the junction kept 4 bases outside the gene matches. This CDR3 region has 12 residues. The germline gives CDR1 ENHRY, CDR2 SYGVKD. Here the CDR3 DNA reads TGTGCCATCGGTTTAGCGGGGAATGAGCAGTTCTTC. Translating gives CAIGLAGNEQFF.

This clonotype is medium-sized in the sample. J is TRBJ1-2 and V is TRBV29-1, with TRBD1 identical over 8 bases. The germline gives CDR1 SQVTM, CDR2 ANQGSEA. The junction had 10 bases not matched to a gene; V was cut back by 5 bases and J by 8 bases. The CDR3 sequence is 13 residues long. The CDR3 is CSVLGQGAQGYTF. The CDR3 DNA sequence: TGCAGCGTTCTGGGGCAGGGGGCGCAAGGCTACACCTTC.

The chain is built from TRBV6-5 and TRBJ1-6, with unresolved D. V shed 2 bases and J shed 9 bases, with 8 bases lying between them. The CDR3 sequence is 13 residues long. Germline CDR1 MNHEY, CDR2 SVGAGI. The CDR3 coding sequence is TGTGCCAGCAGTTACCTCCTGGGTTCACCCCTCCACTTT. Protein sequence: CASSYLLGSPLHF.

Concerning this clonotype itself: The conserved final phenylalanine or tryptophan is absent from the CDR3, which likely points to a read error. The chain joins TRBV11-1 to TRBJ1-1; no clear D. In germline, CDR1 is SGHAT, CDR2 FQDESV (reference sequence). The germline V and J ends were trimmed by 2 bases and 5 bases, with 6 bases remaining between them. This CDR3 has 12 residues. The CDR3 DNA is TGTGCCAGCAGCTTATTTCGGACTGAAGCTTTCTTA. The encoded protein is CASSLFRTEAFL.

By its share, this clonotype is medium-sized. The V gene is TRBV11-2, the J gene TRBJ2-3; 10 bases agree with TRBD2. J was trimmed by 5 bases and V by 5 bases; bases with no gene match: 7. The CDR3 loop spans 15 amino acids. Germline loops: CDR1 SGHAT, CDR2 FQNNGV. The CDR3 protein is CASSPLAGARDTQYF. In nucleotides, the CDR3 is TGTGCCAGCAGCCCCCTAGCGGGAGCGAGAGATACGCAGTATTTT. Drawing the rest from reference TRBV11-2 and TRBJ2-3, the complete variable domain is EAGVAQSPRYKIIEKRQSVAFWCNPISGHATLYWYQQILGQGPKLLIQFQNNGVVDDSQLPKDRFSAERLKGVDSTLKIQPAKLEDSAVYLCASSPLAGARDTQYFGPGTRLTVL.

This clonotype counts as medium-sized. This chain joins TRBV12-3 or TRBV12-4 and TRBJ2-7; D gene ambiguous. V lost 6 bases to trimming and J lost 0 bases, with 6 bases between them. The CDR3 loop spans 12 amino acids. The CDR3 sequence is CASSARSYEQYF. CDR3 nucleotide sequence: TGTGCCAGCAGCGCCCGCTCCTACGAGCAGTACTTC.